This TCR beta chain was identified in a study of blood T cells in healthy people across ages. Study background: When template switching was applied, about one barcoded beta molecule was captured per two T cells.

Germline CDR1 and CDR2: SQVTM and ANQGSEA. This CDR3 comprises 16 residues. V was trimmed by 4 bases and J by 3 bases, leaving 19 bases between them. A sample-barcoded 5' primer and a J-beta primer mix were used in a second PCR of about 6 to 12 cycles. TCRdb reanalysed the 5' RACE reads using MiXCR and keeps one entry per CDR3 protein. The table has 800,000 to 1,000,000 distinct CDR3 sequences, under 50% seen once. Sequenced sample: blood. The rearrangement uses TRBV29-1 and TRBJ1-5; no firm D call. The clonotype originates from a young man in good health. The CDR3 coding sequence is TGCAGCGTTGTGGTGGCAGCATCTCCTGACAATCAGCCCCAGCATTTT. The encoded protein is CSVVVAASPDNQPQHF.